Listed here are 10 T cell receptor beta chains from one sample, sequenced in a study of blood T cells in healthy people across ages. The authors ran a second PCR of about 7 to 11 cycles using a sample-barcoded 5' primer and a J-beta primer mix. MiXCR, run by TCRdb on the 5' RACE reads, gives a single entry per CDR3 protein. The data hold 1.8 million or so distinct CDR3 sequences, with 35% to 50% observed a single time. Specimen: blood. The receptors were gathered from a human donor in good health.

In this sample, this clonotype turned up a few times. V is TRBV4-3 and J is TRBJ2-7; 8 nucleotides agree with TRBD1. V lost 5 bases, J lost 5 bases, and 20 bases stayed unmatched. The V gene's germline CDR1 is LGHNA and CDR2 YSLEER. This CDR3 has 18 residues. The CDR3 DNA sequence: TGCGCCAGCAGCTACGCAAATAGGGGAGGACAGGGAGTGGACGAGCAGTACTTC. Translation gives CASSYANRGGQGVDEQYF.

In its sample, this clonotype was seen a few times. The chain employs TRBV4-3 and TRBJ1-1, with TRBD1 as a possible D gene (5 bases). Trimming removed 0 bases at V and 11 bases at J, with 19 bases between. CDR3 length: 15 residues. Germline CDR1 reads LGHNA; CDR2 reads YSLEER. The CDR3 spells CASSQDLSGTWYAFF. For the CDR3, the DNA is TGCGCCAGCAGCCAAGACCTCTCCGGGACGTGGTACGCTTTCTTT.

The chain recombines TRBV29-1 with TRBJ1-2; D might be TRBD1 (5 bases). CDR1 is SQVTM, CDR2 ANQGSEA, per germline. With 4 bases removed from V and 8 bases from J, the gap between germline ends came to 14 bases. The CDR3 consists of 12 residues. CDR3 DNA sequence: TGCAGCGTTGGGGTCCAGGGAAGAGGCTACACCTTC. Encoded protein: CSVGVQGRGYTF.

The table lists this clonotype with a few counts. The chain links TRBV6-2 or TRBV6-3 to TRBJ2-3; D call uncertain. The CDR3 loop spans 13 amino acids. In germline, CDR1 is MNHEY, CDR2 SVGEGT. Trimming cost V 5 bases and J 6 bases, with 12 bases left between them. The CDR3 is CASSTGYADTQYF. The DNA of the CDR3 is TGTGCCAGCAGTACCGGCTATGCGGATACGCAGTATTTT.

This clonotype was counted a few times. The chain is built from TRBV6-1 and TRBJ2-7; D is unclear. Trimming left V 10 bases short and J 4 bases short, with 14 bases between. Germline assignment: CDR1 MNHNS and CDR2 SASEGT. CDR3 length equals 12 residues. CDR3 DNA: TGTGCCATAGACTTTGTGTGGTACGAGCAGTACTTC. Amino acids: CAIDFVWYEQYF.

This chain links TRBV4-3 with TRBJ1-4; a weak D match, TRBD1 (5 bases). The ends were cut back, 4 bases at V and 3 bases at J, with 15 bases in the middle. Germline V lookup: CDR1 LGHNA, CDR2 YSLEER. This CDR3 is 16 amino acids long. In nucleotides, the CDR3 is TGCGCCAGCAGCCTAGGGACCCTCGGAGCTAATGAAAAACTGTTTTTT. It translates to CASSLGTLGANEKLFF.

Regarding this clonotype: Possible read error: a much larger clone is one base away. The chain joins TRBV6-6 to TRBJ2-2; D possibly corresponds to TRBD1 (6 bases). Germline values: CDR1 MNHNY, CDR2 SVGAGI (reference sequence). V lost 6 bases and J 1 base, leaving 6 bases between the germline ends. CDR3 length equals 13 residues. As DNA, the CDR3 is TGTGCCAGCAGGACAGGGAACACCGGGGAGCTGTTTTTT. Its translation is CASRTGNTGELFF.

This clonotype was detected only a few times. V gene TRBV3-1 combines with J gene TRBJ2-5, with D uncertain. Per germline, CDR1 LGHDT and CDR2 YNNKEL (reference sequence). The CDR3 totals 14 residues. The V and J ends lost 2 bases and 3 bases respectively, with 10 bases between them. The CDR3 region is CASSQTSQKETQYF. DNA of the CDR3: TGTGCCAGCAGCCAAACCTCCCAAAAAGAGACCCAGTACTTC.

The chain is built from TRBV7-2 and TRBJ1-2; D is ambiguous. Germline V gene lookup returns CDR1 SGHTA and CDR2 FQGNSA. Trimming shortened V by 1 base and J by 7 bases, and 16 bases separated the two germline ends. The CDR3 is 15 residues long. This CDR3 reads CASSLGDVHLFGYTF. The CDR3 nucleotides are TGTGCCAGCAGCTTAGGAGACGTTCACCTCTTTGGCTACACCTTC.

V and J are TRBV20-1 and TRBJ2-5; tentatively, D is TRBD2 (5 bases). This CDR3 has 15 amino acids. Trimming left V 0 bases short and J 4 bases short, with 15 bases between. The germline V gene encodes CDR1 DFQATT and CDR2 SNEGSKA (reference sequence). In DNA form, the CDR3 reads TGCAGTGCTAGAGAGTTACCATTGGCGGGAGAGACCCAGTACTTC. This sequence encodes CSARELPLAGETQYF.